This is a list of T cell receptor beta chains from one sample in a study of T cell changes during pregnancy in multiple sclerosis. Only in-frame clones appear in the TCRdb table, and some are missing; sequencing was by immunoSEQ multiplex PCR. The sample consists of 85,000 to 100,000 clones, 90% to 95% of them appearing once. The sequencing here drew on peripheral blood, taken after pregnancy. These receptors all come from a female donor with multiple sclerosis, enrolled in a pregnancy study. CDR3s leave out the opening cysteine and the closing phenylalanine or tryptophan.

v_gene	j_gene	CDR3aa
TRBV7-2	TRBJ2-1	ASSLAASGRIQNEQF
TRBV19	TRBJ2-7	ASTKEAGALYEQY
TRBV27	TRBJ2-7	ASSVAGGPYEQY
TRBV5-1	TRBJ1-3	ASSSTGIGNTIY
TRBV5-4	TRBJ2-5	ASSFGGVQETQY
TRBV6-1	TRBJ2-4	ASSREIKAIQY
TRBV27	TRBJ1-5	ASSLFPQGGLSNQPQH
TRBV7-9	TRBJ1-2	ASSLEPGEDYGYT
TRBV6-1	TRBJ2-7	ASSELALSSYEQY
TRBV10-3	TRBJ1-5	ATGPTGNQPQH
TRBV19	TRBJ2-5	ASSIYGGTQY
TRBV7-9	TRBJ1-1	ASSPSGVVNTEAF
TRBV19	TRBJ1-1	ASSIEGRTEAF
TRBV5-1	TRBJ1-2	ASSSGPPGRDGYT